The 7 T cell receptor beta chains reported below all come from one sample, sequenced in a study of siplizumab effects on memory and regulatory T cells. Produced via immunoSEQ multiplex PCR; TCRdb's table is partial and in-frame only. The data show some 97,000 clones, about 90% seen once. The sequenced sample was CD4+ T cells sorted from blood. The receptors come from a human donor in good health. Some clones in this sample may be carry-over from other donors' samples.

The chain employs TRBV18 and TRBJ2-1; TRBD2 matches 10 bases. With V trimmed by 2 bases and J by 4 bases, 5 bases remained unmatched. The CDR3 length is 16 residues. Germline lookup yields CDR1 KGHSH and CDR2 LQKENI. The CDR3 bases are TGTGCCAGCTCACCAGGAGGGACTAGCGCATACAATGAGCAGTTCTTC. Protein sequence: CASSPGGTSAYNEQFF. The variable domain in full, completed from reference TRBV18 and TRBJ2-1, reads NAGVMQNPRHLVRRRGQEARLRCSPMKGHSHVYWYRQLPEEGLKFMVYLQKENIIDESGMPKERFSAEFPKEGPSILRIQQVVRGDSAAYFCASSPGGTSAYNEQFFGPGTRLTVL.

The CDR3 DNA reads as TGTGCCAGCAGCTACAAGGGGAACGAGCAGTACTTC. It translates to CASSYKGNEQYF. The chain has TRBV6-6 and TRBJ2-7; D is perhaps TRBD1 (5 bases). Trimming removed 6 bases at V and 5 bases at J, with 11 bases between. The CDR3 sequence is 12 residues long. Germline CDR1 MNHNY, CDR2 SVGAGI (reference sequence).

J is TRBJ2-3 and V is TRBV6-5; 14 nucleotides agree with TRBD2. The V gene's germline CDR1 is MNHEY and CDR2 SVGAGI. J lost 4 bases, V lost 6 bases, and 3 bases had no gene match. The CDR3 runs to 15 residues. The DNA of the CDR3 is TGTGCCAGCAGCAGACTAGCGGGAGGGCCAGATACGCAGTATTTT. It translates to CASSRLAGGPDTQYF.

V and J are TRBV5-5 and TRBJ2-7; D is perhaps TRBD2 (5 bases). Germline V gene lookup returns CDR1 SGHKS and CDR2 YYEKEE (reference sequence). The CDR3 is 17 residues long. V lost 0 bases and J 0 bases, leaving 16 bases between the germline ends. The CDR3 DNA reads TGTGCCAGCAGCTTGGGCGGTTCAGCGGCGAGCTCCTACGAGCAGTACTTC. The encoded protein is CASSLGGSAASSYEQYF.

The chain is built from TRBV7-2 and TRBJ2-2; tentatively, D is TRBD1 (5 bases). V shed 3 bases and J shed 4 bases, with 12 bases lying between them. Germline values: CDR1 SGHTA, CDR2 FQGNSA. The CDR3 is 15 residues long. The DNA for the CDR3 is TGTGCCAGCAGCTTGAGTGGGGCAGGCACCGGGGAGCTGTTTTTT. This encodes CASSLSGAGTGELFF.

Turning to this clone: This specimen includes other DNA sequences encoding the same CDR3. V is TRBV5-1 and J is TRBJ2-3; 9 bases are a match to TRBD1. Per germline, CDR1 SGHRS and CDR2 YFSETQ. Germline trimming cut 0 bases from V and 4 bases from J; bases unmatched to any gene: 0. The CDR3 has 14 amino acids. The CDR3 bases are TGCGCCAGCAGCTTGGGACAGGGGGCAGATACGCAGTATTTT. It encodes CASSLGQGADTQYF.

The chain carries TRBV28 and TRBJ2-7, with 9 bases matching TRBD1. Trimming cost V 5 bases and J 5 bases; bases outside gene matches: 10. This CDR3 contains 15 residues. Germline V gene sequence: CDR1 MDHEN, CDR2 SYDVKM. The CDR3 spells CASSLETGGYDEQYF. For the CDR3, the DNA is TGTGCCAGCAGTCTAGAGACAGGGGGGTACGACGAGCAGTACTTC.